A selection of T cell receptor beta chains follows, all from one sample in a study of T cell responses to AZD1222 COVID-19 vaccine. TCRdb's copy holds only in-frame clones and misses some; the assay was immunoSEQ multiplex PCR. The data show 180,000 or so clones, with roughly nine tenths seen just once and roughly 1.7% held by the top ten. The sample here was peripheral blood, taken on day 0 of AZD1222 vaccination. The receptors were gathered from an adult in good health. The CDR3 runs from the conserved cysteine through the conserved F or W. A D gene is named only where the DNA matches it firmly. Expanded clones are given a class, and other clones once, few, many or no size at all.

abundance: .; d_gene: .; v_gene: TRBV5-1; j_gene: TRBJ2-2; CDR3aa: CASRPYGTPTGELFF; CDR3nt: TGCGCCAGCAGACCCTACGGGACACCCACCGGGGAGCTGTTTTTT
abundance: .; d_gene: TRBD1; v_gene: TRBV9; j_gene: TRBJ2-1; CDR3aa: CASSPQGDVGYNEQFF; CDR3nt: TGTGCCAGCAGCCCCCAGGGGGACGTAGGCTACAATGAGCAGTTCTTC
abundance: .; d_gene: TRBD1; v_gene: TRBV7-3; j_gene: TRBJ2-6; CDR3aa: CASSWTGSSGANVLTF; CDR3nt: TGTGCCAGCAGCTGGACAGGCTCCTCTGGGGCCAACGTCCTGACTTTC
abundance: .; d_gene: TRBD1; v_gene: TRBV7-6; j_gene: TRBJ2-5; CDR3aa: CASSLATGGGETQYF; CDR3nt: TGTGCCAGCAGCTTGGCAACAGGGGGTGGGGAGACCCAGTACTTC
abundance: .; d_gene: TRBD2; v_gene: TRBV5-6; j_gene: TRBJ2-2; CDR3aa: CASSFPSGNTGELFF; CDR3nt: TGTGCCAGCAGCTTCCCTAGCGGGAACACCGGGGAGCTGTTTTTT
abundance: .; d_gene: .; v_gene: TRBV12-3/TRBV12-4; j_gene: TRBJ1-2; CDR3aa: CASSFTVNYGYTF; CDR3nt: TGTGCCAGCAGTTTTACGGTGAACTATGGCTACACCTTC
abundance: .; d_gene: .; v_gene: TRBV30; j_gene: TRBJ1-2; CDR3aa: CAWNTGILGGYTF; CDR3nt: TGTGCCTGGAATACAGGGATTTTAGGTGGCTACACCTTC
abundance: .; d_gene: TRBD1; v_gene: TRBV28; j_gene: TRBJ2-7; CDR3aa: CASSSPGTVLSYEQYF; CDR3nt: TGTGCCAGCAGTTCCCCCGGGACAGTTTTAAGCTACGAGCAGTACTTC
abundance: .; d_gene: TRBD2; v_gene: TRBV18; j_gene: TRBJ2-1; CDR3aa: CASSPRQRDYNEQFF; CDR3nt: TGTGCCAGCTCACCAAGACAGCGGGACTACAATGAGCAGTTCTTC
abundance: once; d_gene: .; v_gene: TRBV7-3; j_gene: TRBJ2-5; CDR3aa: CASRNGPQETQYF; CDR3nt: TGTGCCAGCAGGAACGGCCCTCAAGAGACCCAGTACTTC
abundance: .; d_gene: .; v_gene: TRBV6-2/TRBV6-3; j_gene: TRBJ2-1; CDR3aa: CASSYVVYNEQFF; CDR3nt: TGTGCCAGCAGCTATGTAGTCTACAATGAGCAGTTCTTC
abundance: .; d_gene: .; v_gene: TRBV28; j_gene: TRBJ2-5; CDR3aa: CASSSRDGAYRETQYF; CDR3nt: TGTGCCAGCAGTTCCCGGGACGGAGCATACCGAGAGACCCAGTACTTC
abundance: .; d_gene: TRBD2; v_gene: TRBV5-1; j_gene: TRBJ2-1; CDR3aa: CASRSGTSGNNEQFF; CDR3nt: TGCGCCAGCAGGTCCGGGACTAGCGGGAACAATGAGCAGTTCTTC
abundance: .; d_gene: .; v_gene: TRBV7-9; j_gene: TRBJ2-2; CDR3aa: CASSLVSNTGELFF; CDR3nt: TGTGCCAGCAGCCTTGTTTCGAACACCGGGGAGCTGTTTTTT
abundance: .; d_gene: TRBD2; v_gene: TRBV14; j_gene: TRBJ2-2; CDR3aa: CASSRGTSANTGELFF; CDR3nt: TGTGCCAGCAGCCGGGGTACTAGCGCGAACACCGGGGAGCTGTTTTTT
abundance: once; d_gene: .; v_gene: TRBV11-3; j_gene: TRBJ2-3; CDR3aa: CASSLGGPTDTQYF; CDR3nt: TGTGCCAGCAGCTTGGGGGGGCCCACAGATACGCAGTATTTT
abundance: .; d_gene: .; v_gene: TRBV30; j_gene: TRBJ1-2; CDR3aa: CAWSGQSYGYTF; CDR3nt: TGTGCCTGGAGTGGACAATCCTATGGCTACACCTTC
abundance: .; d_gene: TRBD1; v_gene: TRBV5-4; j_gene: TRBJ1-4; CDR3aa: CASSMGQVGKLFF; CDR3nt: TGTGCCAGCAGCATGGGACAGGTCGGGAAACTGTTTTTT
abundance: .; d_gene: .; v_gene: TRBV28; j_gene: TRBJ1-5; CDR3aa: CASSLVLFTGNQPQHF; CDR3nt: TGTGCCAGCAGTTTGGTTTTATTCACGGGTAATCAGCCCCAGCATTTT
abundance: .; d_gene: .; v_gene: TRBV7-9; j_gene: TRBJ2-2; CDR3aa: CASSLQGYTGELFF; CDR3nt: TGTGCCAGCAGCTTACAGGGTTACACCGGGGAGCTGTTTTTT
abundance: .; d_gene: .; v_gene: TRBV6-5; j_gene: TRBJ1-6; CDR3aa: CASSPGQQYNSPLHF; CDR3nt: TGTGCCAGCAGCCCCGGACAACAATATAATTCACCCCTCCACTTT
abundance: .; d_gene: .; v_gene: TRBV29-1; j_gene: TRBJ1-3; CDR3aa: CSVAAGNTIYF; CDR3nt: TGCAGCGTCGCGGCTGGAAACACCATATATTTT
abundance: .; d_gene: TRBD2; v_gene: TRBV11-3; j_gene: TRBJ2-3; CDR3aa: CASSLGGVTDTQYF; CDR3nt: TGTGCCAGCAGCTTGGGGGGGGTCACAGATACGCAGTATTTT
abundance: .; d_gene: .; v_gene: TRBV5-4; j_gene: TRBJ1-3; CDR3aa: CASSSGSGNTIYF; CDR3nt: TGTGCCAGCAGCTCAGGCTCTGGAAACACCATATATTTT
abundance: .; d_gene: .; v_gene: TRBV19; j_gene: TRBJ2-1; CDR3aa: CASSMVGGINEQFF; CDR3nt: TGTGCCAGTAGTATGGTGGGAGGCATCAATGAGCAGTTCTTC
abundance: .; d_gene: .; v_gene: TRBV30; j_gene: TRBJ1-4; CDR3aa: CAWTRNPGTNEKLFF; CDR3nt: TGTGCCTGGACCAGAAACCCCGGGACTAATGAAAAACTGTTTTTT
abundance: .; d_gene: .; v_gene: TRBV20-1; j_gene: TRBJ2-5; CDR3aa: CSASFQQETQYF; CDR3nt: TGCAGTGCTAGTTTTCAGCAAGAGACCCAGTACTTC
abundance: .; d_gene: TRBD1; v_gene: TRBV9; j_gene: TRBJ1-4; CDR3aa: CASSVLGTGGEKLFF; CDR3nt: TGTGCCAGCAGCGTGCTTGGGACAGGAGGTGAAAAACTGTTTTTT
abundance: .; d_gene: .; v_gene: TRBV7-2; j_gene: TRBJ1-4; CDR3aa: CASSPAGRLDEKLFF; CDR3nt: TGTGCCAGCAGCCCCGCGGGCAGATTGGATGAAAAACTGTTTTTT
abundance: .; d_gene: .; v_gene: TRBV5-4; j_gene: TRBJ1-4; CDR3aa: CASSLGGWGTNEKLFF; CDR3nt: TGTGCCAGCAGCTTGGGCGGCTGGGGCACTAATGAAAAACTGTTTTTT
abundance: once; d_gene: .; v_gene: TRBV3-1/TRBV3-2; j_gene: TRBJ1-1; CDR3aa: CASSRGFTEAFF; CDR3nt: TGTGCCAGCAGCCGCGGATTCACTGAAGCTTTCTTT
abundance: .; d_gene: TRBD1; v_gene: TRBV7-2; j_gene: TRBJ2-7; CDR3aa: CASSSGTGGKSYEQYF; CDR3nt: TGTGCCAGCAGCTCCGGGACAGGGGGTAAATCCTACGAGCAGTACTTC
abundance: .; d_gene: TRBD2; v_gene: TRBV5-1; j_gene: TRBJ2-2; CDR3aa: CASSLLPTSGVNTGELFF; CDR3nt: TGCGCCAGCAGCTTGCTCCCGACTAGCGGAGTCAACACCGGGGAGCTGTTTTTT
abundance: .; d_gene: TRBD2; v_gene: TRBV27; j_gene: TRBJ2-1; CDR3aa: CASSPGLADYNEQFF; CDR3nt: TGTGCCAGCAGCCCAGGACTAGCGGATTACAATGAGCAGTTCTTC
abundance: few; d_gene: TRBD1; v_gene: TRBV28; j_gene: TRBJ2-1; CDR3aa: CASSRRDRDDEQFF; CDR3nt: TGTGCCAGCAGCCGACGGGACAGGGACGATGAGCAGTTCTTC
abundance: .; d_gene: .; v_gene: TRBV4-2; j_gene: TRBJ1-3; CDR3aa: CASSQETGTSGNTIYF; CDR3nt: TGTGCCAGCAGCCAAGAGACAGGTACCTCTGGAAACACCATATATTTT
abundance: .; d_gene: TRBD2; v_gene: TRBV7-2; j_gene: TRBJ2-1; CDR3aa: CASSPRTSGGGSGNEQFF; CDR3nt: TGTGCCAGCAGCCCCCGGACTAGCGGGGGTGGGAGTGGTAATGAGCAGTTCTTC
abundance: .; d_gene: .; v_gene: TRBV28; j_gene: TRBJ2-1; CDR3aa: CASSPIKYNEQFF; CDR3nt: TGTGCCAGCAGTCCGATTAAGTACAATGAGCAGTTCTTC
abundance: .; d_gene: .; v_gene: TRBV29-1; j_gene: TRBJ1-4; CDR3aa: CSVELGLGEKLFF; CDR3nt: TGCAGCGTTGAGCTCGGGCTGGGCGAAAAACTGTTTTTT
abundance: .; d_gene: .; v_gene: TRBV7-3; j_gene: TRBJ2-7; CDR3aa: CASSLDPQGGYYEQYF; CDR3nt: TGTGCCAGCAGCTTAGACCCCCAGGGGGGGTACTACGAGCAGTACTTC
abundance: .; d_gene: .; v_gene: TRBV5-6; j_gene: TRBJ1-1; CDR3aa: CASSFGGTFPTEAFF; CDR3nt: TGTGCCAGCAGCTTTGGGGGCACCTTTCCCACTGAAGCTTTCTTT